The 13 T cell receptor beta chains below were found in one sample sequenced in a study of T cells in Graves' hyperthyroidism and ophthalmopathy. Template material for amplifying TCR beta CDR3 regions consisted of RNA transcripts. The HTBI primer set drove a first-round RT-PCR of the TCR CDR3. Each CDR3 protein is one row after TCRdb ran MiXCR on the multiplex PCR reads. The data hold nearly 750,000 distinct CDR3 sequences, with approximately 40% observed a single time. The specimen sequenced was blood. The source of these receptors is a woman in her thirties or forties with Graves' hyperthyroidism.

This clonotype was counted many times. This chain joins TRBV7-9 and TRBJ1-2, with D tentatively TRBD1 (5 bases). The ends were cut back, 2 bases at V and 8 bases at J, with 12 bases in the middle. Germline V CDR1 and CDR2: SEHNR, FQNEAQ (reference sequence). This CDR3 region has 13 residues. The CDR3 is CASSLMHGGGYTF. The DNA for the CDR3 is TGTGCCAGCAGCTTAATGCATGGGGGGGGCTACACCTTC.

The genes are TRBV11-1 and TRBJ2-7; 8 nucleotides match TRBD2. Germline lookup yields CDR1 SGHAT and CDR2 FQDESV (reference sequence). V was pared by 11 bases and J by 0 bases, with 9 bases of the junction left unmatched. This CDR3 is built from 14 residues. In DNA, the CDR3 is TGTGCCTGCCATCCGGGAGGGGTCTCCTACGAGCAGTACTTC. Translated, it gives CACHPGGVSYEQYF.

The CDR3 is CASSSREGNQPQHF. For the CDR3, the DNA is TGTGCCAGCAGCAGCCGGGAAGGTAATCAGCCCCAGCATTTT. The V and J genes are TRBV13 and TRBJ1-5; no clear D gene. This CDR3 is 14 amino acids long. Germline assignment: CDR1 PRHDT and CDR2 FYEKMQ (reference sequence). V shed 5 bases and J shed 4 bases, with 12 bases lying between them. The whole variable domain, remainder taken from reference TRBV13 and TRBJ1-5, is AAGVIQSPRHLIKEKRETATLKCYPIPRHDTVYWYQQGPGQDPQFLISFYEKMQSDKGSIPDRFSAQQFSDYHSELNMSSLELGDSALYFCASSSREGNQPQHFGDGTRLSIL.

Comments on this clonotype: The junction departs from germline at one end; a sequencing error may be responsible. The gene calls are TRBV24-1 and TRBJ1-2, with a weak D call TRBD1 (6 bases). Germline CDR1 KGHDR, CDR2 SFDVKD. The CDR3 consists of 16 residues. CDR3 sequence reads: CASSSFLQGKDYGYTF. In nucleotides, the CDR3 is TGTGCCAGCAGTAGCTTCCTCCAGGGGAAGGACTATGGCTACACCTTC.

This clonotype has only a few counts. The rearrangement joins TRBV5-4 to TRBJ2-5, with 9 bases fitting TRBD1. This CDR3 region has 16 residues. J lost 3 bases, V lost 4 bases, and 10 bases had no gene match. Germline values: CDR1 SGHNT, CDR2 YYREEE (reference sequence). In DNA, the CDR3 is TGTGCCAGCAGCCCCGTCTCGGGACAGGGTAAAGAGACCCAGTACTTC. Its translation: CASSPVSGQGKETQYF.

CDR3 sequence: CASSSHQGLAGWKETQYF. CDR3 DNA sequence: TGCGCCAGCAGCTCTCACCAGGGACTAGCGGGGTGGAAAGAGACCCAGTACTTC. The chain employs TRBV5-1 and TRBJ2-5; TRBD2 agrees at 13 bases. Germline CDR1 is SGHRS and CDR2 is YFSETQ. The length of the CDR3 is 18 residues. V lost 3 bases to trimming and J lost 3 bases; unmatched junction nucleotides: 11.

The V and J genes are TRBV4-2 and TRBJ1-2; unclear D gene. Per the germline V gene, CDR1 is LGHNA and CDR2 is YNFKEQ. Trimming removed 0 bases at V and 3 bases at J, with 5 bases between. CDR3 length: 13 residues. The CDR3 nucleotides are TGTGCCAGCAGCCAAGAGTCCGACTATGGCTACACCTTC. This gives the protein CASSQESDYGYTF.

The J gene is TRBJ2-2, the V gene TRBV19; D uncertain. Germline CDR1 and CDR2: LNHDA and SQIVND (reference sequence). The CDR3 covers 14 residues. Trimming pared 3 bases from V and 0 bases from J, leaving 5 bases between. CDR3 bases: TGTGCCAGTAGTATCTCGTCGAACACCGGGGAGCTGTTTTTT. The encoded protein is CASSISSNTGELFF. Supplemented by reference TRBV19 and TRBJ2-2, the full variable domain reads DGGITQSPKYLFRKEGQNVTLSCEQNLNHDAMYWYRQDPGQGLRLIYYSQIVNDFQKGDIAEGYSVSREKKESFPLTVTSAQKNPTAFYLCASSISSNTGELFFGEGSRLTVL.

This clonotype was seen once. The CDR3 loop reads CASSSIRGREQYF. The CDR3 bases are TGTGCCAGCAGCTCCATCAGGGGCCGCGAGCAGTACTTC. V is TRBV7-2 and J is TRBJ2-7; a possible D gene is TRBD1 (6 bases). Germline-derived CDR1 and CDR2 are SGHTA and FQGNSA. This CDR3 is built from 13 residues. V lost 4 bases to trimming and J lost 6 bases, with 13 bases between them.

In this sample, this clonotype turned up a few times. The chain employs TRBV15 and TRBJ2-5; either TRBD1 or TRBD2 may supply D (5 bases each). This CDR3 spans 15 amino acids. V was trimmed by 1 base and J by 5 bases, leaving 14 bases between them. The germline V gene encodes CDR1 LNHNV and CDR2 YYDKDF (reference sequence). The CDR3 reads CATSRASRGTETQYF. The DNA of the CDR3 is TGTGCCACCAGCAGAGCCAGTCGGGGCACGGAGACCCAGTACTTC. Full variable domain (missing parts from reference TRBV15 and TRBJ2-5): DAMVIQNPRYQVTQFGKPVTLSCSQTLNHNVMYWYQQKSSQAPKLLFHYYDKDFNNEADTPDNFQSRRPNTSFCFLDIRSPGLGDTAMYLCATSRASRGTETQYFGPGTRLLVL.

This clonotype showed up just a few times. This chain connects TRBV7-2 to TRBJ1-2, with 8 positions matching TRBD1. CDR1 and CDR2 from the germline V gene are SGHTA and FQGNSA. This CDR3 has 15 residues. V was clipped by 6 bases and J by 0 bases; unmatched bases: 6. CDR3 in DNA: TGTGCCAGCAGTCCCAGACAGGGGTCTAACTATGGCTACACCTTC. Its translation is CASSPRQGSNYGYTF.

This clonotype was observed at least ten times. The V call is TRBV10-3, the J call TRBJ1-5; no reliable D call. Germline CDR1 reads ENHRY; CDR2 reads SYGVKD. The CDR3 runs to 14 residues. V lost 3 bases, J lost 5 bases, and 11 bases lay in between. Written as DNA, the CDR3 is TGTGCCATCAGTGATGTATTGGTAGATCAGCCCCAGCATTTT. Translated, it gives CAISDVLVDQPQHF.

A remark on this clonotype: A read error may produce the germline difference seen at one junction end. This chain uses TRBV6-2 or TRBV6-3 with TRBJ1-3, with a weak D call TRBD1 (5 bases). CDR3 length equals 15 residues. CDR1 MNHEY and CDR2 SVGEGT come from the germline V gene. The CDR3 DNA reads as TGTGCCAGCAGTTACCTGCAGGGCTCTGGAGACACCATATATTTT. This gives the protein CASSYLQGSGDTIYF.